Below, one T cell receptor (beta chain) is given with its context. Treatment given: oral pan-JAK inhibitor, 5-10 mg twice daily. This record comes from a study of CD8+ T cells in alopecia areata. Looked up from germline, CDR1 is LNHNV and CDR2 is YYDKDF (reference sequence). The CDR3 spans 14 residues. Between the trimmed V and J ends, which lost 0 bases and 9 bases, there was a span of 14 bases. RNA, once extracted, was reverse transcribed into cDNA for use as the sequencing template. The protocol was immunoSEQ multiplex PCR, while the TCRdb copy is restricted to in-frame clones and leaves out a portion. The sample shows approximately 190,000 clones, roughly 64% of them seen only once.

The clonotype comes from a human donor with alopecia areata. The input for sequencing was CD4+ T cells sorted from blood, taken at week 24, from a patient treated with tofacitinib. The genes are TRBV15 and TRBJ2-5, with D possibly TRBD2 on 5 matching bases. The CDR3 protein is CATSRDATSSPQYF. Written as DNA, the CDR3 is TGTGCCACCAGCAGAGATGCCACTAGTAGCCCCCAGTACTTC.